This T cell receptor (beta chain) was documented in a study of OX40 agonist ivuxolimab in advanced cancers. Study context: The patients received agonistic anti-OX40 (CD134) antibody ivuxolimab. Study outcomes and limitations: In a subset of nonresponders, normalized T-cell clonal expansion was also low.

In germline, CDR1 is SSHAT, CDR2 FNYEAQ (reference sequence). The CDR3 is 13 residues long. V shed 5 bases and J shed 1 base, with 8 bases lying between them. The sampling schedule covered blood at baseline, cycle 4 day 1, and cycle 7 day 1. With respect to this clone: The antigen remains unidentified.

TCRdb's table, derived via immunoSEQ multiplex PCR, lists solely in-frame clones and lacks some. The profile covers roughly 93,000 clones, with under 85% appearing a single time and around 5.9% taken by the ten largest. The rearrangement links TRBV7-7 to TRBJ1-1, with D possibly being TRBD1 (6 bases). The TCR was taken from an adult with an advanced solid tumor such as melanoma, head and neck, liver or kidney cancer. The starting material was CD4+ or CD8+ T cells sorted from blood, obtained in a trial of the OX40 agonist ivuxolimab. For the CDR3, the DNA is TGTGCCAGCAGCGCACAGGGGAACACTGAAGCTTTCTTT. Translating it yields CASSAQGNTEAFF.